The sequence of this T cell receptor (beta chain) was determined in a study of blood T cell repertoires in COVID-19. Trimming cost V 4 bases and J 3 bases; bases outside gene matches: 4. Germline-derived CDR1 and CDR2 are MDHEN and SYDVKM. The CDR3 is made up of 14 amino acids. Libraries were prepared by immunoSEQ multiplex PCR; TCRdb keeps only in-frame clonotypes and omits some of them. The sample holds about 240,000 clones, about 88% seen once. This clone was picked up a small number of times. The sample consisted of peripheral blood. The TCR originated in an older woman with active or convalescent COVID-19. This chain links TRBV28 with TRBJ1-2, with TRBD1 matching 8 bases. The CDR3 DNA reads TGTGCCAGCAGTTACGGACAGGGCTACTATGGCTACACCTTC. This sequence encodes CASSYGQGYYGYTF.